This TCR beta chain was captured in a study of T-cell reconstitution after alpha-beta-depleted transplantation in children (dated by TCRdb to about 2016). Regarding the study in general: Using TCR repertoire profiling, the study followed T-cell immune reconstitution in a quantitative way in children after TCRalphabeta/CD19-depleted allogeneic hematopoietic cell transplantation.

Notes on this clonotype: Its specific antigen is unknown. One base away there is no much larger clone; base qualities are not given.

The full study reports these points: Hyperexpanded clone frequencies declined over subsequent months; after one year, T-cell counts and TCRbeta diversity were mostly attributed to newly produced T cells. In some patients, high TCRbeta diversity at day 60 was attributed to recipient T cells and intrathymic progenitors that had survived conditioning. About two months after transplant, the apparently early recovery of alphabetaT-cell counts reportedly depended on just several hundred clones that had expanded rapidly and came from non-depleted graft cells.

Per the publication, the treatment or condition label means: allogeneic hematopoietic cell transplantation with graft depleted of TCRalphabeta T cells and CD19 B cells. The transplant recipients were children given TCRalphabeta/CD19-depleted allogeneic hematopoietic cell grafts. The protocol used for the library was PCR. Sequenced using an Illumina HiSeq 2500. TCR libraries were prepared with molecular barcoding, using unique molecular identifiers to normalize TCRbeta repertoire quantification. TCRdb passed the public sequencing reads through fastp at Q25 and MiXCR, retaining productive beta sequences. Under each unique CDR3 protein, matching rows form one entry showing the most common genes and DNA. The sample contains 600,000 to 800,000 distinct CDR3 sequences, about an eighth of them found a single time. About 0.77% of the sample rests with the top ten. From a lookup of the germline V gene, CDR1 and CDR2 are SGHTA and FQGTGA. Between the V and J ends, shortened by 4 bases and 5 bases respectively, the junction contains 11 bases. The CDR3 has 13 amino acids, counting the end cysteine and phenylalanine. This entry keeps only the CDR3 DNA: 39 bases, framed from base 1.

The receptor was isolated from a girl aged 2-10 years with congenital amegakaryocytic thrombocytopenia, due to receive a stem cell transplant. Rearrangement joined TRBV7-3 to TRBJ2-5; too little of a D gene remains to name it. Sequences were derived from PBMCs, sampled before TCRalphabeta/CD19-depleted stem cell transplant. The DNA sequence is given as TGTGCCAGCAGCTGGGCCCCCTCGGAGACCCAGTACTTC. Translation gives CASSWAPSETQYF. This CDR3, with the reference TRBV7-3 and TRBJ2-5 proteins standing in past its ends, gives the full variable domain GAGVSQTPSNKVTEKGKYVELRCDPISGHTALYWYRQSLGQGPEFLIYFQGTGAADDSGLPNDRFFAVRPEGSVSTLKIQRTERGDSAVYLCASSWAPSETQYFGPGTRLLVL.